The clone carrying this TCR beta chain occurred a few times. Antigen specificity is unknown. This CDR3 region has 17 residues. The ends were cut back, 4 bases at V and 2 bases at J, with 20 bases in the middle. Looked up from germline, CDR1 is LNHDA and CDR2 is SQIVND (reference sequence). PCR employed 60 Vbeta and 13 Jbeta primers. Sequenced by immunoSEQ multiplex PCR; TCRdb stores in-frame clones only, minus some. The table includes around 170,000 clones, around 80% detected once. The data were obtained in a study of cytomegalovirus exposure and HLA in healthy donors. Study outcomes and limitations: In the analysis, some V segments, TRBV6-2 and TRBV6-3 included, were excluded as indistinguishable. Under in vitro conditions, three CMV-associated chains were confirmed as specific for CMV antigens.

The chain employs TRBV19 and TRBJ2-5, with D maybe TRBD1 (6 bases). The origin of this receptor is a man aged 40-49 years in good health and CMV-seropositive. Sequencing was done on a sample of PBMCs. The CDR3 region is CASSRPPRGKNQETQYF. CDR3 coding DNA: TGTGCCAGTAGTAGACCTCCCAGGGGCAAAAATCAAGAGACCCAGTACTTC.